This TCR beta chain comes out of a study of vaccination and CD4 T cells after COVID-19. Treatment reported: roughly 11-day PBMC culture with coronavirus spike peptide pools or control peptides (ViraFEST assay). The germline V gene encodes CDR1 DFQATT and CDR2 SNEGSKA (reference sequence). CDR3 length equals 13 residues. V lost 5 bases to trimming and J lost 7 bases; unmatched junction nucleotides: 6. This clonotype was seen a handful of times. As yet, its antigen is unknown. Once obtained from cultured CD4+ T cells, the DNA was sequenced using the Oncomine TCR Beta short-read assay. MiXCR, applied by TCRdb to the PCR reads, yields one record per CDR3 protein. The sample has about 20,000 distinct CDR3 sequences, 60% seen once.

V and J are TRBV20-1 and TRBJ1-1; 11 nucleotides match TRBD1. The clonotype comes from a human donor who had recovered from COVID-19. The specimen comprised CD4+ T cells from blood, cultured in vitro, sampled after SARS-CoV-2 vaccination. The CDR3: CSARWTGGGEAFF. In nucleotides, the CDR3 is TGCAGTGCTCGATGGACAGGGGGCGGTGAAGCTTTCTTT.